This entry is about one T cell receptor (beta chain). Its antigen is not known. With 1 base removed from V and 0 bases from J, the gap between germline ends came to 3 bases. The germline CDR1 and CDR2 sequences are SNHLY and FYNNEI. This CDR3 contains 13 residues. The sample comes from a study of a mutant IDH1 vaccine in newly diagnosed glioma. Study-level information: Vaccines were begun 4-6 weeks after radiotherapy alone, or with temozolomide cycles. Treated patients had a mean age of around 40 years and a sex split that was approximately 62% male and roughly 40% female. Before enrollment, patients got radiotherapy alone, temozolomide alone, or mostly the combination.

Clones were sequenced by immunoSEQ multiplex PCR, and TCRdb holds only the in-frame ones, with some missing. The sample consists of tens of thousands of clones, 80% to 90% of them appearing once. As for time point: week 47, end of study. All doses held 300 ug of mutant IDH1 20-mer peptide, with topical imiquimod. The study, taken as a whole, reports: Among patients, 93.3% showed immune responses induced by the vaccine.

The sequence derives from a man in his forties or fifties with glioma. The material was PBMCs, obtained from a glioma patient whose treatment included an IDH1 peptide vaccine. The rearrangement links TRBV2 to TRBJ1-1; no firm D call. This chain's CDR3 is CASSEEVNTEAFF. CDR3 sequence (DNA): TGTGCCAGCAGTGAAGAAGTGAACACTGAAGCTTTCTTT.